Presented here are 32 T cell receptor beta chains from one specimen sequenced in a study of T cells in Graves' hyperthyroidism and ophthalmopathy. Amplified TCR beta CDR3 regions came from RNA transcripts. The TCR CDR3 was amplified in a first-round RT-PCR using the HTBI primer set. TCRdb passed the multiplex PCR reads through MiXCR, listing each CDR3 protein once. The sample includes around 420,000 distinct CDR3 sequences, roughly an eighth of them seen just once. Sequenced: blood. Receptor source: a woman under 30 with Graves' hyperthyroidism.

This clonotype showed up many times. The chain couples TRBV7-8 to TRBJ1-4; possibly TRBD1 for D (6 bases). This CDR3 is built from 19 residues. Germline CDR1 is SGHVS and CDR2 is FQNEAQ. Trimming cost V 5 bases and J 0 bases, with 22 bases left between them. This CDR3 reads CASSTLGTQDFATNEKLFF. The CDR3 DNA is TGTGCCAGCAGCACCCTGGGGACACAGGATTTTGCAACTAATGAAAAACTGTTTTTT.

This clonotype came up a few times. The chain combines TRBV9 with TRBJ1-1, with TRBD1 matching over 7 bases. The CDR3 runs to 15 residues. V lost 2 bases, J lost 0 bases, and 4 bases stayed unmatched. Germline CDR1 is SGDLS and CDR2 is YYNGEE. CDR3 in amino acids: CASSVGTEMNTEAFF. In DNA, the CDR3 is TGTGCCAGCAGCGTGGGGACAGAGATGAACACTGAAGCTTTCTTT.

This clonotype was recorded many times. The chain recombines TRBV7-8 with TRBJ1-4; D unclear. Germline V gives CDR1 SGHVS, CDR2 FQNEAQ. V lost 0 bases and J 4 bases, leaving 18 bases between the germline ends. The CDR3 is 18 amino acids. CDR3 residues: CASSLAQSPPLLNEKLFF. The DNA for the CDR3 is TGTGCCAGCAGCTTAGCGCAGTCACCCCCGTTACTTAATGAAAAACTGTTTTTT. The entire variable domain, with the rest obtained from reference TRBV7-8 and TRBJ1-4, is as follows: GAGVSQSPRYKVAKRGQDVALRCDPISGHVSLFWYQQALGQGPEFLTYFQNEAQLDKSGLPSDRFFAERPEGSVSTLKIQRTQQEDSAVYLCASSLAQSPPLLNEKLFFGSGTQLSVL.

This clonotype was counted at least ten times. This chain uses TRBV29-1 with TRBJ1-1, with D possibly matching TRBD1 (6 bases). Germline CDR1 and CDR2: SQVTM and ANQGSEA. This CDR3 contains 15 residues. Trimming took 6 bases from V and 5 from J, leaving 22 bases between them. CDR3 in amino acids: CSVLYLGNRDTEAFF. The CDR3 DNA sequence: TGCAGCGTCCTATATCTGGGCAACAGGGATACTGAAGCTTTCTTT.

This clonotype was observed at least ten times. The chain uses TRBV11-1 and TRBJ1-1; D perhaps matches TRBD1 (6 bases). There are 13 residues in the CDR3. Germline values: CDR1 SGHAT, CDR2 FQDESV (reference sequence). The ends were cut back, 2 bases at V and 4 bases at J, with 8 bases in the middle. The chain's CDR3 is CASSLHRATEAFF. The CDR3 DNA reads as TGTGCCAGCAGCTTACACAGGGCCACTGAAGCTTTCTTT.

Remarks on this clonotype: Given a much more abundant clone one base away, this may be a read error. V gene TRBV15 combines with J gene TRBJ2-2; no clear D. The CDR3 length is 14 residues. Germline-derived CDR1 and CDR2 are LNHNV and YYDKDF (reference sequence). The CDR3 DNA reads as TGTGCCATCAGCAGAGGCCCCAGCACCGGGGAGCTGTTTTTT. It codes for CAISRGPSTGELFF.

This chain links TRBV19 with TRBJ1-1; 7 bases map to TRBD1. The CDR3 is 14 residues long. Per germline, CDR1 LNHDA and CDR2 SQIVND (reference sequence). The V segment lost 4 bases and the J segment 1 base; nucleotides outside the gene matches: 3. CDR3 coding DNA: TGTGCCAGTAGTAACCGACAGGGGAACACTGAAGCTTTCTTT. It specifies CASSNRQGNTEAFF.

The sample holds many counts of this clonotype. The chain has TRBV28 and TRBJ2-7, with D perhaps TRBD2 (5 bases). The CDR3 spans 12 residues. From germline, CDR1 is MDHEN and CDR2 SYDVKM. V dropped 4 bases and J dropped 6 bases, with 10 bases sitting between them. For the CDR3, the DNA is TGTGCCAGCAGTTCCGGAGCGGTCGAGCAGTACTTC. Its protein is CASSSGAVEQYF.

This clonotype appeared many times. The CDR3 DNA follows: TGCAGTGCGCTCACAGGGGTCTACGAGCAGTACTTC. It encodes CSALTGVYEQYF. The J gene is TRBJ2-7, the V gene TRBV20-1, with 7 nucleotides matching TRBD1. V shed 6 bases and J 3 bases; nucleotides not matched to a gene: 5. This CDR3 contains 12 residues. Per germline, CDR1 DFQATT and CDR2 SNEGSKA (reference sequence).

V gene TRBV3-1 combines with J gene TRBJ2-1; 12 nucleotides agree with TRBD2. From germline, CDR1 is LGHDT and CDR2 YNNKEL (reference sequence). The CDR3 has 18 residues. After removal of 1 base from V and 6 bases from J, the junction contained 10 bases not matched to a gene. In nucleotides, the CDR3 is TGTGCCAGCAGCCAAGGGTCTACTAGGACTAGCGGGGTCAATGAGCAGTTCTTC. It encodes CASSQGSTRTSGVNEQFF.

This chain links TRBV5-6 with TRBJ2-1; D call uncertain. CDR1 SGHDT and CDR2 YYEEEE come from the germline V gene. V lost 2 bases to trimming and J lost 3 bases, with 9 bases between them. This CDR3 is 14 amino acids long. The CDR3 spells CASSFTNNYNEQFF. The DNA for the CDR3 is TGTGCCAGCAGCTTTACAAATAACTACAATGAGCAGTTCTTC.

This clonotype was seen ten or more times. This chain uses TRBV11-2 with TRBJ2-1; D ambiguous. Germline V gives CDR1 SGHAT, CDR2 FQNNGV. Trimming left V 5 bases short and J 10 bases short, with 15 bases between. CDR3 length: 13 residues. This chain's CDR3 is CASSPLALGEQFF. The CDR3 region has the DNA TGTGCCAGCAGCCCTCTGGCCCTGGGAGAGCAGTTCTTC. The full variable domain, its missing parts supplied by reference TRBV11-2 and TRBJ2-1, is EAGVAQSPRYKIIEKRQSVAFWCNPISGHATLYWYQQILGQGPKLLIQFQNNGVVDDSQLPKDRFSAERLKGVDSTLKIQPAKLEDSAVYLCASSPLALGEQFFGPGTRLTVL.

CDR3 in amino acids: CASRKDGEETQYF. Here the CDR3 DNA reads TGCGCCAGCAGGAAAGACGGGGAAGAGACCCAGTACTTC. V gene TRBV5-1 combines with J gene TRBJ2-5; D might be TRBD2 (5 bases). The CDR3 runs to 13 residues. Germline lookup yields CDR1 SGHRS and CDR2 YFSETQ. V was cut by 5 bases and J by 3 bases, with 11 bases left in between.

This clonotype appeared many times. V usage is TRBV30 and J usage is TRBJ2-7, with TRBD1 matching over 10 bases. Germline V lookup: CDR1 GTSNPN, CDR2 SVGIG (reference sequence). The CDR3 has 14 amino acids. Trimming cost V 0 bases and J 5 bases; bases outside gene matches: 4. CDR3 protein: CAWSVGGTGDEQYF. Written as DNA, the CDR3 is TGTGCCTGGAGTGTGGGTGGGACAGGGGACGAGCAGTACTTC. The full variable domain, rest sourced from reference TRBV30 and TRBJ2-7, is SQTIHQWPATLVQPVGSPLSLECTVEGTSNPNLYWYRQAAGRGLQLLFYSVGIGQISSEVPQNLSASRPQDRQFILSSKKLLLSDSGFYLCAWSVGGTGDEQYFGPGTRLTVT.

This clonotype was counted ten times or more. The gene calls are TRBV7-2 and TRBJ2-7; D may be TRBD1 (6 bases). This CDR3 region has 14 residues. The V gene lost 2 bases and the J gene lost 3 bases, with 11 bases spanning the gap. Germline CDR1 reads SGHTA; CDR2 reads FQGNSA. The CDR3 DNA reads as TGTGCCAGCAGCTTAATTAGGGGGTACTACGAGCAGTACTTC. Translating it yields CASSLIRGYYEQYF.

CDR3 residues: CASSEPRVSTDTQYF. DNA of the CDR3: TGCGCCAGCAGTGAACCCAGGGTTAGCACAGATACGCAGTATTTT. The J gene is TRBJ2-3, the V gene TRBV10-2; perhaps TRBD1 as D (5 bases). V was shortened by 3 bases and J by 0 bases, with 10 bases between the two germline ends. Germline V gives CDR1 WSHSY, CDR2 SAAADI. The CDR3 contains 15 residues.

The chain carries TRBV19 and TRBJ1-2; no reliable D call. CDR3 size: 14 residues. V was cut by 6 bases and J by 2 bases, with 13 bases left in between. CDR1 and CDR2 (germline): LNHDA, SQIVND (reference sequence). The CDR3 DNA is TGTGCCAGTAGGCCCCAAGGAGGGAACTATGGCTACACCTTC. Protein sequence: CASRPQGGNYGYTF.

This clonotype was seen more than once but under ten times. The rearrangement joins TRBV6-1 to TRBJ2-2; possibly TRBD1 for D (6 bases). Germline V gene sequence: CDR1 MNHNS, CDR2 SASEGT. V was cut by 8 bases and J by 6 bases, with 13 bases left in between. CDR3 size: 13 residues. The DNA for the CDR3 is TGTGCCAGCTTAAACAGGGAAGCCGGGGAGCTGTTTTTT. As protein: CASLNREAGELFF.

This clonotype was counted at least ten times. The genes are TRBV28 and TRBJ2-3; possible D gene TRBD2, 6 bases. The CDR3 has 16 amino acids. Trimming stripped 7 bases from V and 2 bases from J, with 19 bases between. Germline-derived CDR1 and CDR2 are MDHEN and SYDVKM. The CDR3 coding sequence is TGTGCCAGCACCTACTCTTGGGGGGACCCCACAGATACGCAGTATTTT. Its protein is CASTYSWGDPTDTQYF.

This clonotype was counted ten times or more. The rearrangement links TRBV30 to TRBJ1-1; D is perhaps TRBD1 (5 bases). V lost 3 bases, J lost 4 bases, and 15 bases lay in between. Germline V lookup: CDR1 GTSNPN, CDR2 SVGIG (reference sequence). The CDR3 totals 14 residues. This chain's CDR3 is CAWSRGMESTEAFF. In DNA, the CDR3 is TGTGCCTGGAGCCGGGGCATGGAATCCACTGAAGCTTTCTTT. Full variable domain (outside the CDR3, taken from reference TRBV30 and TRBJ1-1): SQTIHQWPATLVQPVGSPLSLECTVEGTSNPNLYWYRQAAGRGLQLLFYSVGIGQISSEVPQNLSASRPQDRQFILSSKKLLLSDSGFYLCAWSRGMESTEAFFGQGTRLTVV.

CDR3: CASIRSGRTEAFF. CDR3 bases: TGTGCCAGCATTAGGTCCGGTCGGACTGAAGCTTTCTTT. This chain connects TRBV25-1 to TRBJ1-1; D is uncertain. Looked up from germline, CDR1 is MGHDK and CDR2 is SYGVNS. V was cut by 7 bases and J by 5 bases, with 14 bases left in between. This CDR3 region has 13 residues.

The rearrangement uses TRBV5-1 and TRBJ2-7; maybe TRBD1 (6 bases). CDR1 and CDR2 from the germline V gene are SGHRS and YFSETQ. This CDR3 contains 13 residues. The V gene lost 5 bases and the J gene lost 6 bases, with 15 bases spanning the gap. CDR3 DNA sequence: TGCGCCAGCAGTGTGGACAGTCCAGGCGAGCAGTACTTC. Its translation: CASSVDSPGEQYF.

The CDR3 here is CASSLFRAGGPGEQYF. The CDR3 nucleotides read TGTGCCAGCAGTTTATTTCGAGCGGGAGGGCCGGGTGAGCAGTACTTC. V usage is TRBV28 and J usage is TRBJ2-7, with 10 nucleotides matching TRBD2. Germline assignment: CDR1 MDHEN and CDR2 SYDVKM. V was pared by 1 base and J by 7 bases, with 10 bases of the junction left unmatched. The CDR3 length is 16 residues.

The gene calls are TRBV4-1 and TRBJ1-1; unclear D gene. This CDR3 spans 12 amino acids. Trimming left V 1 base short and J 8 bases short, with 8 bases between. From germline, CDR1 is MGHRA and CDR2 YSYEKL. Here the CDR3 reads CASSQGWVEAFF. The DNA for the CDR3 is TGCGCCAGCAGCCAAGGATGGGTAGAAGCTTTCTTT.

As DNA, the CDR3 is TGCAGCGTCGTAGCGGGAGGGGTTCTAAATGAGCAGTTCTTC. It yields the protein CSVVAGGVLNEQFF. The chain links TRBV29-1 to TRBJ2-1; TRBD2 matches at 11 bases. The germline gives CDR1 SQVTM, CDR2 ANQGSEA. There are 14 residues in the CDR3. The V segment lost 6 bases and the J segment 7 bases; nucleotides outside the gene matches: 8.

This clonotype was counted ten times or more. V usage is TRBV6-2 or TRBV6-3 and J usage is TRBJ1-1; TRBD1 agrees at 7 bases. The V gene end was trimmed by 4 bases and the J gene end by 0 bases; junction bases not matched to a gene: 8. The CDR3 consists of 16 residues. The germline V gene has CDR1 MNHEY and CDR2 SVGEGT. The CDR3 loop reads CASSFYPTGMNTEAFF. In DNA, the CDR3 is TGTGCCAGCAGTTTCTACCCGACAGGGATGAACACTGAAGCTTTCTTT.

At least ten counts were recorded for this clonotype. This chain connects TRBV27 to TRBJ2-6, with 7 bases matching TRBD1. The CDR3 is made up of 16 amino acids. V shed 8 bases, J shed 0 bases, and the junction held 7 bases outside the gene matches. Per germline, CDR1 MNHEY and CDR2 SMNVEV (reference sequence). This CDR3 is CASGRDSYSGANVLTF. In DNA form, the CDR3 reads TGTGCCAGCGGCCGGGACAGCTACTCTGGGGCCAACGTCCTGACTTTC.

This clonotype was observed many times. The chain employs TRBV6-1 and TRBJ1-5; D gene uncertain. The CDR3 length is 14 residues. Germline V gene sequence: CDR1 MNHNS, CDR2 SASEGT. Trimming pared 3 bases from V and 7 bases from J, leaving 13 bases between. Here the CDR3 DNA reads TGTGCCAGCAGTGACCGCAGCGCTCGGCAGCCCCAGCATTTT. This sequence encodes CASSDRSARQPQHF.

The chain joins TRBV4-2 to TRBJ2-2; TRBD2 aligns across 10 bases. Per the germline V gene, CDR1 is LGHNA and CDR2 is YNFKEQ. The CDR3 has 16 amino acids. The V and J ends lost 0 bases and 3 bases, in that order; junction bases with no gene match: 1. The CDR3 reads CASSQDTSGDTGELFF. The CDR3 DNA sequence: TGTGCCAGCAGCCAAGATACTAGCGGGGACACCGGGGAGCTGTTTTTT.

This clonotype was found many times. This rearrangement joins TRBV12-3 or TRBV12-4 to TRBJ2-1; 8 bases map to TRBD1. V gave up 6 bases and J gave up 6 bases; unmatched junction bases: 10. This CDR3 region has 15 residues. CDR3 coding DNA: TGTGCCAGCAGGGCTGACAGGGGTTTTGCCAATGAGCAGTTCTTC. Protein sequence: CASRADRGFANEQFF.

This sequence joins TRBV11-2 and TRBJ1-1; D is undetermined. Looked up from germline, CDR1 is SGHAT and CDR2 is FQNNGV. The CDR3 is 13 residues long. The V end was cut by 0 bases, the J end by 7 bases, with 9 bases between. DNA of the CDR3: TGTGCCAGCAGCTTAGATCTTACGGGTGAAGCTTTCTTT. Amino acid sequence: CASSLDLTGEAFF. Drawing the rest from reference TRBV11-2 and TRBJ1-1, the complete variable domain is EAGVAQSPRYKIIEKRQSVAFWCNPISGHATLYWYQQILGQGPKLLIQFQNNGVVDDSQLPKDRFSAERLKGVDSTLKIQPAKLEDSAVYLCASSLDLTGEAFFGQGTRLTVV.

This clonotype was counted at least ten times. The chain combines TRBV12-3 or TRBV12-4 with TRBJ2-2; D ambiguous. The CDR3 runs 13 residues. V was trimmed by 2 bases and J by 5 bases, leaving 6 bases between them. The DNA of the CDR3 is TGTGCCAGCAGTTTACCGGAAACCGGGGAGCTGTTTTTT. Its translation: CASSLPETGELFF.